These 5 T cell receptor beta chains originate from one sample sequenced in a study of blood T cell repertoires in COVID-19 (dated by TCRdb to about 2020). Preparation of the library involved the immunoSEQ multiplex PCR assay. Not all clones reach the TCRdb copy of this immuneACCESS table, which keeps in-frame sequences only. Checked studies attribute under half of the gap to unresolved V genes and leave the rest unexplained. Across this sample there are some 110,000 clones, with 75% to 90% seen only once. The top ten clones comprise approximately 7.7% of the sample. Input material: peripheral blood. These receptors were obtained from a human donor in a cohort sampled during active COVID-19.

The chain has TRBV5-1 and TRBJ2-2; the D gene is possibly TRBD2 (6 bases). CDR1 SGHRS and CDR2 YFSETQ come from the germline V gene. The CDR3 is 15 amino acids. The V and J ends lost 0 bases and 6 bases respectively, with 12 bases between them. CDR3 residues: CASSLDGGKAGELFF. The CDR3, as DNA: TGCGCCAGCAGCTTGGACGGCGGGAAGGCCGGGGAGCTGTTTTTT.

This chain joins TRBV4-2 and TRBJ1-3, with 7 bases that match TRBD1. Germline V gene lookup returns CDR1 LGHNA and CDR2 YNFKEQ. The trim removed 0 bases at V and 4 bases at J, leaving 6 bases unmatched. The CDR3 runs to 16 residues. CDR3 coding DNA: TGTGCCAGCAGCCAAGATTGGAGGGGGCGAGGAAACACCATATATTTT. Translating it yields CASSQDWRGRGNTIYF.

This sequence joins TRBV3-1 (or the pseudogene TRBV3-2) and TRBJ2-2; 8 nucleotides match TRBD2. After removal of 5 bases from V and 7 bases from J, the junction contained 12 bases not matched to a gene. In germline, CDR1 is LGHDT, CDR2 YNNKEL (reference sequence). This CDR3 has 16 amino acids. The CDR3 DNA follows: TGTGCCAGCAGCGCAACCGGGACTAGTAGTATCGGGGAGCTGTTTTTT. It yields the protein CASSATGTSSIGELFF.

This chain links TRBV6-5 with TRBJ2-7; tentatively, D is TRBD2 (6 bases). V was cut by 0 bases and J by 7 bases, with 10 bases left in between. In germline, CDR1 is MNHEY, CDR2 SVGAGI. The CDR3 extends over 13 amino acids. CDR3 nucleotide sequence: TGTGCCAGCAGTTACTCGGGGACTCGGGAGCAGTACTTC. Protein: CASSYSGTREQYF.

This clone was recorded once. The gene calls are TRBV27 and TRBJ1-2; 7 nucleotides line up with TRBD1. There are 15 residues in the CDR3. V lost 4 bases to trimming and J lost 6 bases; unmatched junction nucleotides: 11. Germline CDR1 and CDR2: MNHEY and SMNVEV (reference sequence). The CDR3 region is CASSSWTGGVDGYTF. The CDR3 bases are TGTGCCAGCAGTTCCTGGACAGGCGGAGTCGATGGCTACACCTTC.